The T cell receptor beta chain under discussion was sequenced for a study of shared clonotypes between healthy human individuals (dated by TCRdb to between 2020 and 2021). Study-level background: Three men and two women, aged 18 to 49 years, made up the cohort. Per donor, three plates each were used for CD4 naive and CD4 memory, two for CD8 naive, and one for CD8 memory. To estimate repertoire size and how much clonotypes are shared between individuals, the study performed deep sequencing of blood TCR repertoires from 4 to 6 healthy adults. Different laboratories and diverse techniques were used to prepare libraries and sequence TCR repertoires, to increase sequencing depth and limit assay-specific biases. Each donor's leukapheresis produced roughly between about 0.9 and 9.5 billion PBMCs.

CDR1 and CDR2 (MDHEN, SYDVKM) derive from the germline V gene. Including the terminal cysteine and phenylalanine, the CDR3 comprises 17 residues. Here the CDR3 DNA is all that survives: 51 bases in frame from base 1. From V the trimming removes 3 bases and from J it removes 6 bases, while the gene matches leave 12 bases of the junction unaccounted for. Paper-wide results and their limitations: Clonotypes shared by all four sorted-subset donors showed higher generation probabilities than non-shared clonotypes. Incomplete sequencing was indicated by rarefaction of sorted-subset datasets, despite the large sequencing depth. When a few donors were compared, the shared fraction of clonotypes was around 5.1% for naive CD4, 3.5% to 4% for naive CD8, 2% to 2.5% for memory CD4, and about 0.36% for memory CD8. Because the study included only a small number of donors, the genetic and exposure-history diversity represented was limited. Larger estimated clonotype richness was generally found for naive subsets than for memory subsets. Pairwise subsampling indicated that sequencing depth was expected to affect the degree of clonotype sharing among donors. Only blood was sampled, and tissue TCR repertoires likely differ from those in blood.

This clone occurred once. There is no known antigen for this receptor. The sample holds no much larger clone one base away, and base qualities are not on file. Using the deep immunoSEQ assay, multiplex PCR amplified TCR CDR3 regions from genomic DNA. Genomic DNA extracted from each cell subset was distributed evenly over all wells of several immunoSEQ 96-well plates, and each plate served as one replicate. For sorted subsets, each replicate PCR was loaded with roughly 200 ng genomic DNA, equivalent to about 30,000 T cell genomes. Purified libraries were measured with a Qubit 3.0 fluorometer, size-checked on a Bioanalyzer 2100, and measured again with the KAPA Library Quantification kit. Each immunoSEQ 96-well plate was sequenced on its own single-read 150-cycle Illumina NextSeq 550 flow cell. The study's own analysis went as follows. The immunoSEQ output contained only junctional sequences without quality scores, so filtering could not match that applied to full-length reads. To assign V/J genes and CDR3, sequences were annotated against IMGT germline references using PyIR, a Python wrapper for IgBLAST v1.9. Reads were filtered out if the reads had weak V/J assignments (E-value above 1e-6), no CDR3, stop codons, out-of-frame junctions, or ambiguous translated residues. V3J clonotypes were defined as sequences sharing the same inferred V gene, J gene, and CDR3 amino acid sequence. Percentage overlap between repertoires was calculated by dividing the number of shared unique clonotypes by the size of the smaller repertoire. RTK rarefaction, the Chao1 estimator, and Recon v2.1 estimates of unobserved clonotypes were used to assess repertoire richness. OLGA was used to compute generation probabilities for all TCRbeta clonotypes that the gDNA method yielded from a few donors. The table was pulled from immuneACCESS by TCRdb, which kept in-frame rearrangements only. Such tables lose some clones; where checked, under half of the loss comes from unresolved V genes, and the rest has no known cause. V and J calls and clone size are copied from that table; D and trimming were computed from the DNA. The sample yields 2,500,000 or so clones; around 93% were counted once. Roughly 0.34% of the sample is in the top ten clones.

Healthy HIV-negative adults with no recently reported acute infections or vaccinations were included as donors. Every donor was a Caucasian adult living in Nashville, Tennessee, USA. Magnetic negative selection was used to enrich CD4+ T cells, after which naive cells were positively selected on CD45RA and the negative fraction became the memory subset. Blood was obtained by leukapheresis, after which PBMCs were separated by Ficoll-Histopaque density gradient centrifugation and cryopreserved in liquid nitrogen vapor phase. Purity and quantity of every magnetically sorted T cell population were checked by analytical flow cytometry. Each sorted fraction had its genomic DNA isolated and then quantified by UV absorbance on a Nanodrop 2000c.

The sample taken for sequencing was naive CD4+ T cells from PBMCs. The sample's cell subset or site, from its label and the paper: CD45RA+ positively selected. The chain was built from TRBV28 and TRBJ2-1; TRBD2 aligns with 9 central bases. The receptor was isolated from a man in his late teens or twenties in good health. Some clones in this sample may be carry-over from other donors' samples. The DNA is as follows: TGTGCCAGCAGTTTGGGCCGTCGGGCGGGAGGGCCCAATGAGCAGTTCTTC. Its protein reads: CASSLGRRAGGPNEQFF.